These T cell receptor beta chains were read from a single sample in a study of identical twins. TCRdb analysed the 5' RACE reads with MiXCR anew, one entry per CDR3 protein. The sample has more than 200,000 distinct CDR3 sequences, around 10% seen once; the top ten hold 5% to 6%. Source material: memory (CD45RO+) T cells sorted from blood. These receptors were obtained from a woman between 18 and 29 years old in good health. The CDR3 runs from the conserved cysteine through the conserved F or W. The order of the fields is V gene, D gene, J gene, clone size, CDR3 protein, CDR3 DNA. The D gene is left open where the match is weak. Only part of the rows carry a size: once, few, many, or a class if the clone is expanded.

TRBV7-2	TRBD2	TRBJ2-7	many	CASSSWGSGRGTYEQYF	TGTGCCAGCAGCTCGTGGGGGAGCGGGAGGGGGACCTACGAGCAGTACTTC
TRBV10-3	.	TRBJ2-5	many	CAISEGAEQETQYF	TGTGCCATCAGTGAGGGGGCAGAACAAGAGACCCAGTACTTC
TRBV3-1	TRBD2	TRBJ2-5	few	CASSRLAGMETQYF	TGTGCCAGCAGCCGACTAGCGGGAATGGAGACCCAGTACTTC
TRBV15	.	TRBJ1-1	few	CATSREAVEAFF	TGTGCCACCAGCAGAGAGGCAGTTGAAGCTTTCTTT
TRBV12-3/TRBV12-4	TRBD1	TRBJ2-1	many	CAGRQGANNEQFF	TGTGCCGGTCGACAGGGGGCCAACAATGAGCAGTTCTTC
TRBV5-1	.	TRBJ2-5	few	CASSYYPGPKETQYF	TGCGCCAGCAGCTACTACCCGGGGCCGAAAGAGACCCAGTACTTC
TRBV20-1	.	TRBJ2-1	few	CSARDTGTSAYNEQFF	TGCAGTGCTAGAGATACCGGGACTTCAGCCTACAATGAGCAGTTCTTC
TRBV27	TRBD1	TRBJ2-7	.	CATRDRNSYEQYF	TGTGCCACCCGGGACAGGAACTCCTACGAGCAGTACTTC
TRBV20-1	TRBD1	TRBJ2-7	.	CSARPGTGLEYF	TGCAGTGCTAGGCCAGGGACAGGGTTGGAGTACTTC
TRBV19	.	TRBJ1-5	few	CASSIRAGDQPQHF	TGTGCCAGTAGTATTCGGGCAGGGGATCAGCCCCAGCATTTT
TRBV6-1	TRBD1	TRBJ2-2	few	CANIRGGPDTGELFF	TGTGCCAACATCCGAGGGGGCCCGGATACCGGGGAGCTGTTTTTT
TRBV11-2	TRBD1	TRBJ1-2	many	CASTTGWGQGISGYTF	TGTGCCAGCACCACCGGCTGGGGACAGGGGATTAGTGGCTACACCTTC
TRBV5-1	TRBD1	TRBJ1-1	once	CASSIRSGTGELSTEAFF	TGCGCCAGCAGCATTCGTTCCGGGACAGGGGAGTTAAGCACTGAAGCTTTCTTT
TRBV7-9	TRBD2	TRBJ2-3	.	CASSSGLAGGLWDTQYF	TGTGCCAGCAGCTCAGGACTAGCGGGGGGCCTTTGGGATACGCAGTATTTT
TRBV7-8	.	TRBJ2-2	.	CASSLRDGAGELFF	TGTGCCAGCAGCCTCCGGGACGGGGCCGGGGAGCTGTTTTTT
TRBV3-1	.	TRBJ2-1	few	CASSSGREQFF	TGTGCCAGCAGCTCCGGGCGTGAGCAGTTCTTC
TRBV20-1	.	TRBJ1-6	few	CSATRGTDNSPLHF	TGCAGTGCAACCCGGGGGACCGATAATTCACCCCTCCACTTT
TRBV7-6	.	TRBJ2-7	.	CASSPGSREQYF	TGTGCCAGCAGCCCCGGGTCCCGGGAGCAGTACTTC
TRBV6-2/TRBV6-3	.	TRBJ2-3	.	CASSYYAGATTTQYF	TGTGCCAGCAGTTACTATGCGGGGGCAACAACTACGCAGTATTTT
TRBV2	.	TRBJ2-7	few	CASSDLRRSHEQYF	TGTGCCAGCAGTGACCTCCGAAGGTCTCACGAGCAGTACTTC
TRBV9	.	TRBJ1-1	few	CASSVASNTEAFF	TGTGCCAGCAGCGTAGCCTCGAACACTGAAGCTTTCTTT
TRBV20-1	.	TRBJ1-4	.	CSARDGRKANEKLFF	TGCAGTGCTAGAGATGGTAGGAAGGCTAATGAAAAACTGTTTTTT